There are a few counts of the clone carrying this T cell receptor (beta chain). Its specificity is unknown. The whole isolated RNA underwent reverse transcription, so sequencing captured expressed TCRB transcripts. Method: immunoSEQ multiplex PCR; TCRdb's copy keeps in-frame clones and lacks some. The sample consists of 120,000 or so clones, roughly 17% of them appearing once. The data were taken from a study of beta chain features in type 1 diabetes. The study's findings and limits: In every one of the four CD4+ subsets, TCRB CDR3s were moderately but significantly shorter in Type 1 diabetes patients.

Via CD45RO/CCR7/CD25/CD127/CD95/CD27, cells of the CD4+ naive, central memory, regulatory and stem cell-like memory subsets were sorted. This receptor was obtained from a man aged 18 to 29 with type 1 diabetes. Sequencing input: central memory CD4+ T cells from blood.

The CDR3 bases are TGTGCCAGCAGCTCTCAGGGGGATGAAAAACTGTTTTTT. This sequence encodes CASSSQGDEKLFF. The J gene is TRBJ1-4, the V gene TRBV7-9; 7 bases are a match to TRBD1. Germline CDR1 and CDR2: SEHNR and FQNEAQ (reference sequence). This CDR3 has 13 amino acids. The J segment lost 6 bases and the V segment lost 4 bases, leaving 2 bases of the junction unmatched.